The present T cell receptor (beta chain) was sequenced within a study of shared clonotypes between healthy human individuals. TCRdb's copy holds only in-frame clones and misses some; the assay was immunoSEQ multiplex PCR. The sample yields about 2.3 million clones, roughly 92% seen once. Germline loops: CDR1 MNHNS, CDR2 SASEGT. Deletions cut 1 base from V and 6 bases from J, with 13 bases between. The CDR3 spans 15 residues. With regard to this clone: What it recognizes is unknown.

Broader study findings: The study generally estimated greater richness for naive than memory subsets. Represented genetic and exposure-history diversity was restricted by having few donors. Clonotypes not shared had lower generation probabilities than those common to all four donors.

This receptor was identified in a man aged 18-30 years in good health. Some clones in this sample may be carry-over from other donors' samples. The V gene is TRBV6-1, the J gene TRBJ1-5; D possibly corresponds to TRBD1 (5 bases). Sequencing was carried out using naive CD4+ T cells from PBMCs. The subset is: CD45RA+ positively selected. The CDR3 loop is CASSEGVQGRQPQHF. Written as DNA, the CDR3 is TGTGCCAGCAGTGAAGGGGTGCAGGGTCGTCAGCCCCAGCATTTT.